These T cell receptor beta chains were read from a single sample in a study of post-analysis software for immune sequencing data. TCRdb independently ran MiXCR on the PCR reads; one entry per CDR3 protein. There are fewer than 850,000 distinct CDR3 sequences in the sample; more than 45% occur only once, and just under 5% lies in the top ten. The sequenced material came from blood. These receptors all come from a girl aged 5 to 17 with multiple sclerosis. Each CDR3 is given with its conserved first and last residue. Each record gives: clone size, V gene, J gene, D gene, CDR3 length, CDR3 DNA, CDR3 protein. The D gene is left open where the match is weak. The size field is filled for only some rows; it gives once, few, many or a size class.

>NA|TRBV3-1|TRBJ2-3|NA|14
TGTGCCAGCAGCCAGGCTGGGACACCAGATACGCAGTATTTT
CASSQAGTPDTQYF
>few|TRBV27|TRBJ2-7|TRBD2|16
TGTGCCAGCAGTCCGATTCTAGCGGGACTCTCCTACGAGCAGTACTTC
CASSPILAGLSYEQYF
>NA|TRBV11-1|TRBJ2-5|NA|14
TGTGCCAGCAGCTTGGAACAGCACCAAGAGACCCAGTACTTC
CASSLEQHQETQYF
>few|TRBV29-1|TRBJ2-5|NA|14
TGCAGCGTCTTCGGGGCATCTTCGGGGGAGACCCAGTACTTC
CSVFGASSGETQYF
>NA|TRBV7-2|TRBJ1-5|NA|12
TGTGCCAGCAGGCTTGGGTCTCAGCCCCAGCATTTT
CASRLGSQPQHF
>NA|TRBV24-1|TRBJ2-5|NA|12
TGTGCCACCAGTGATTTGAAAAAGACCCAGTACTTC
CATSDLKKTQYF
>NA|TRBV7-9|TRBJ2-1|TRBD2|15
TGTGCCAGCAGCTTATACAGCGGGAGATCCGATGAGCAGTTCTTC
CASSLYSGRSDEQFF
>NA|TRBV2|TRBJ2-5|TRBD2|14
TGTGCCAGCACCCACTCGGGGGGAGGTGAGACCCAGTACTTC
CASTHSGGGETQYF
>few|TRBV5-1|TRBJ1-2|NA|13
TGCGCCAGCAGCCTTGCGGGCGATGTTGGCTACACCTTC
CASSLAGDVGYTF
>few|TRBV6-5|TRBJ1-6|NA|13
TGTGCCAGCAGTTACTCTTGGGGGTCACCCCTCCACTTT
CASSYSWGSPLHF
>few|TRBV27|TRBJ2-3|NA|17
TGTGCCAGCAGTTTGCAACTAGTTGAACGAGGCACAGATACGCAGTATTTT
CASSLQLVERGTDTQYF
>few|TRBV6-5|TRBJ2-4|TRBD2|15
TGTGCCAGCAGTTACGGCGGGAGTGATAAAAACATTCAGTACTTC
CASSYGGSDKNIQYF
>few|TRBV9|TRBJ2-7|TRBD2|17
TGTGCCAGCAGCGCCGGGACTAGCGGGAGGCCGCCCTACGAGCAGTACTTC
CASSAGTSGRPPYEQYF
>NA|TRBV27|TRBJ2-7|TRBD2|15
TGTGCCAGCAGTTTGTTCGGCGGGAGGATATACGAGCAGTACTTC
CASSLFGGRIYEQYF
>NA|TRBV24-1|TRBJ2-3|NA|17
TGTGCCACCAGTGATCCGTCCCGGAGCCCCGCCGCGCTCACGCAGTATTTT
CATSDPSRSPAALTQYF
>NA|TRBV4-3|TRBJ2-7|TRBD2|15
TGCGCCAGCAGCCAAGGGGCGGGAGATCTCTACGAGCAGTACTTC
CASSQGAGDLYEQYF
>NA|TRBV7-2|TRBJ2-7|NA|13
TGTGCCAGCCAATCAGGGGGGGCGTACGAGCAGTACTTC
CASQSGGAYEQYF